The clone carrying this TCR beta chain was found once. Within the sample, other DNA sequences also encode this same CDR3. Repertoires were generated with immunoSEQ multiplex PCR, while TCRdb's copy carries only in-frame clones and drops some. The sample contains approximately 2.1 million clones, 85% to 95% of which appear only once. These data originate in a study of shared clonotypes between healthy human individuals. CDR3 length: 14 amino acids. Losses at the gene ends were 2 bases for V and 3 bases for J; bases not matched to a gene: 3. The germline V gene has CDR1 KGHSH and CDR2 LQKENI. The sequence derives from a man between 18 and 35 years old in good health. Some clones in this sample may be carry-over from other donors' samples. The genes are TRBV18 and TRBJ1-2, with 7 bases lining up with TRBD1. Sequencing was performed on naive CD4+ T cells from PBMCs. Subset defined: CD45RA+ positively selected. The CDR3 DNA sequence: TGTGCCAGCTCACCAACAGGGGTGGACTATGGCTACACCTTC. This translates into CASSPTGVDYGYTF.